This record looks at one T cell receptor (beta chain) sequence and its context. Its antigen is not identified. A much more abundant neighbour one base away suggests this may be a read error. There were only healthy Caucasians among the donors. There are 15 residues in the CDR3. CDR1 and CDR2 from the germline V gene are LGHDT and YNNKEL (reference sequence). This sample is drawn from a study of identical twins. Study-level points and caveats: Conclusions came from cross-sectional statistical analysis, not from following the same donors.

Each CDR3 protein is one row after TCRdb ran MiXCR on the 5' RACE reads. The data contain 570,000 or so distinct CDR3 sequences, 9% to 10% of them singletons. The same sample was also studied in work on yellow fever vaccine responses in identical twins.

The source material was PBMCs. V usage is TRBV3-1 and J usage is TRBJ2-3; 8 bases map to TRBD2. The receptor was isolated from a woman aged 18-29 years in good health. The CDR3 coding sequence is TGTGCCTGCAGCCATAGCGGGATCTTAACAGATACGCAGTATTTT. The encoded protein is CACSHSGILTDTQYF.